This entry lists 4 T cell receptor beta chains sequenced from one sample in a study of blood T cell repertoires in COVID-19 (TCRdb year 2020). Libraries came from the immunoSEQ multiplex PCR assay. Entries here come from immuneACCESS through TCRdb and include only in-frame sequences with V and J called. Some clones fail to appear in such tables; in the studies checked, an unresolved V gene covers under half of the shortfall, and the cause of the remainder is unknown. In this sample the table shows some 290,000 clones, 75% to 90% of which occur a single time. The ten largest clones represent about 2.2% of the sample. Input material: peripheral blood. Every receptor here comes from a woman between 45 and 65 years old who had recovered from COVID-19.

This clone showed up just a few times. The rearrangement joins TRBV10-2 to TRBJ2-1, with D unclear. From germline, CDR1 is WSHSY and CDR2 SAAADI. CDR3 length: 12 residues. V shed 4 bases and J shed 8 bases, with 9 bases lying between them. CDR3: CASSADIYEQFF. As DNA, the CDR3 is TGCGCCAGCAGTGCTGACATCTATGAGCAGTTCTTC.

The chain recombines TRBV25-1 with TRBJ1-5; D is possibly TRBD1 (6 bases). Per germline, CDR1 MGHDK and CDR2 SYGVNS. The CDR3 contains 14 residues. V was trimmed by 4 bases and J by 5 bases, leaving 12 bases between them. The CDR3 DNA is TGTGCCAGCAGTGGGAGCAGGGGCGATCAGCCCCAGCATTTT. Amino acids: CASSGSRGDQPQHF.

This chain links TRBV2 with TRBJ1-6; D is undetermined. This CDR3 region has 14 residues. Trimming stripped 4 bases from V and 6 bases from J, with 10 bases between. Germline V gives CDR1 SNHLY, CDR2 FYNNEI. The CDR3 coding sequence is TGTGCCAGCAGTGGTCCGAGCTCTAATTCACCCCTCCACTTT. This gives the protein CASSGPSSNSPLHF.

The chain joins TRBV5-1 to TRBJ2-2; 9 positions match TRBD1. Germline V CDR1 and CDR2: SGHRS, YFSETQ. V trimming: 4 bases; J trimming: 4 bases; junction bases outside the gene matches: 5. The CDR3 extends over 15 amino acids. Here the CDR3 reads CASSPGTGLTGELFF. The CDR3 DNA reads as TGCGCCAGCAGCCCTGGGACAGGGCTCACCGGGGAGCTGTTTTTT.